One and the same sample provided the 2 T cell receptor beta chains below, sequenced in a study of cytomegalovirus exposure and HLA in healthy donors. Use of 60 Vbeta and 13 Jbeta primers characterized the PCR. TCRdb's copy holds only in-frame clones and misses some; the assay was immunoSEQ multiplex PCR. The top ten hold approximately 6.4% of the sample, which has approximately 120,000 clones, approximately 85% seen once. Sequenced input: PBMCs. These receptors were obtained from a woman in her twenties or thirties in good health and CMV-seropositive.

J is TRBJ2-5 and V is TRBV9, with 8 bases aligning to TRBD2. CDR3 size: 14 residues. Per the germline V gene, CDR1 is SGDLS and CDR2 is YYNGEE. The V and J ends lost 3 bases and 1 base, in that order; junction bases with no gene match: 2. In nucleotides, the CDR3 is TGTGCCAGCAGCGCCACTAGCGGCCAAGAGACCCAGTACTTC. This encodes CASSATSGQETQYF.

CDR3 sequence: CASRPGTGVGYTF. DNA of the CDR3: TGTGCCAGCAGGCCCGGGACAGGGGTAGGCTACACCTTC. V gene TRBV5-4 combines with J gene TRBJ1-2, with TRBD1 matching over 10 bases. J lost 8 bases, V lost 5 bases, and 6 bases had no gene match. The CDR3 is 13 amino acids. Germline V gives CDR1 SGHNT, CDR2 YYREEE (reference sequence).